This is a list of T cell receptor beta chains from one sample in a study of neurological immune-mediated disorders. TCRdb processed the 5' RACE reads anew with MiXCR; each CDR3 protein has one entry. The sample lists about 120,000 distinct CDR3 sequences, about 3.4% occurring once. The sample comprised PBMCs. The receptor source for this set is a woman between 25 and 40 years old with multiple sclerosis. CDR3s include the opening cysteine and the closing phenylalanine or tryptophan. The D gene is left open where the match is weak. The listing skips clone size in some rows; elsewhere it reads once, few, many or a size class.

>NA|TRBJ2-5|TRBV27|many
CASSPLAGQAQETQYF
TGTGCCAGCAGTCCACTCGCCGGCCAGGCCCAAGAGACCCAGTACTTC
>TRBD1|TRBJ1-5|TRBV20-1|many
CSAYRGQNQPQHF
TGCAGTGCTTACAGGGGCCAGAATCAGCCCCAGCATTTT
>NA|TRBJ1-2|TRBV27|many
CASSLGRGNYGYTF
TGTGCCAGCAGTTTAGGAAGGGGAAACTATGGCTACACCTTC
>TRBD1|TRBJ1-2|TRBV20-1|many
CSARGTGGDYGYTF
TGCAGTGCTAGGGGGACAGGGGGCGACTATGGCTACACCTTC
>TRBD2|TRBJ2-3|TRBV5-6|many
CATGGPSGRSTDTQYF
TGTGCCACCGGGGGTCCTAGCGGGAGATCTACAGATACGCAGTATTTT
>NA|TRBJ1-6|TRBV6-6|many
CASSYRGANSPLHF
TGTGCCAGCAGTTATAGAGGGGCTAATTCACCCCTCCACTTT
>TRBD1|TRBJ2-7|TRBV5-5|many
CASSFGQGEYEQYF
TGTGCCAGCAGCTTCGGACAGGGGGAATACGAGCAGTACTTC
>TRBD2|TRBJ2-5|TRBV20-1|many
CSARDGAGGLIQETQYF
TGCAGTGCTAGAGATGGGGCGGGGGGCCTGATTCAAGAGACCCAGTACTTC
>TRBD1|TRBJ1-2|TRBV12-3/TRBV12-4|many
CASSTRPGGADGYTF
TGTGCCAGCAGTACCCGGCCAGGGGGCGCTGATGGCTACACCTTC
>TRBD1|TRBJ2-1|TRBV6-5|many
CASSYSGQGANEQFF
TGTGCCAGCAGTTACTCTGGGCAGGGGGCCAATGAGCAGTTCTTC
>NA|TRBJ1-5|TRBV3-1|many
CASSYPPRYSNQPQHF
TGTGCCAGCAGTTACCCGCCTCGGTATAGCAATCAGCCCCAGCATTTT
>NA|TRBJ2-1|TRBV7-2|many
CASTQGPQGRNEQFF
TGTGCCAGCACCCAGGGGCCCCAGGGTCGCAATGAGCAGTTCTTC
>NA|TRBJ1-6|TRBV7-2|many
CASSLPGGRTPLHF
TGTGCCAGCAGCTTACCCGGGGGAAGGACACCCCTCCACTTT
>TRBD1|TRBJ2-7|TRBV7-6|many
CASSSPGQNYEQYF
TGTGCCAGCAGCTCCCCGGGACAGAACTACGAGCAGTACTTC
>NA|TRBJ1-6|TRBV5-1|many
CASSWGESRSPLHF
TGCGCCAGCAGCTGGGGGGAGTCACGTTCACCCCTCCACTTT
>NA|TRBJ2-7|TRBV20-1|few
CSAATATTYEQYF
TGCAGTGCCGCGACAGCTACAACCTACGAGCAGTACTTC
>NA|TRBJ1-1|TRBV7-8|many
CASSLAIQGGNTEAFF
TGTGCCAGCAGCTTAGCCATACAGGGAGGTAACACTGAAGCTTTCTTT
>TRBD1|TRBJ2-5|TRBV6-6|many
CASSYTGASRETQYF
TGTGCCAGCAGTTACACAGGGGCCTCCAGGGAGACCCAGTACTTC
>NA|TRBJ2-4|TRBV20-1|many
CSANGPAIAKNIQYF
TGCAGTGCTAATGGTCCGGCGATAGCCAAAAACATTCAGTACTTC
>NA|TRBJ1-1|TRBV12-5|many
CASGSPGDLHTEAFF
TGTGCTAGTGGTTCTCCAGGGGACCTGCACACTGAAGCTTTCTTT
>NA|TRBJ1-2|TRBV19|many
CASSILSSNYGYTF
TGTGCCAGTAGTATACTATCCTCCAACTATGGCTACACCTTC
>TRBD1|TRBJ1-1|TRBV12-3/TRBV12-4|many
CASSYWTGVVHTEAFF
TGTGCCAGCAGTTACTGGACAGGGGTGGTACACACTGAAGCTTTCTTT
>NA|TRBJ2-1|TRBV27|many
CASADRGVDEQFF
TGTGCCAGCGCCGACCGAGGGGTCGATGAGCAGTTCTTC
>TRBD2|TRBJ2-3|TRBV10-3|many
CAISEFWTGGTDTQYF
TGTGCCATCAGTGAATTTTGGACGGGGGGAACAGATACGCAGTATTTT
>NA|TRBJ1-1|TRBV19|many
CASRLIPLGNTEAFF
TGTGCCAGTAGGCTCATACCCCTGGGGAACACTGAAGCTTTCTTT
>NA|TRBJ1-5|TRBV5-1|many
CASSLDSYSNQPQHF
TGCGCCAGCAGCTTGGACAGCTATAGCAATCAGCCCCAGCATTTT
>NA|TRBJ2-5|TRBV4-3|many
CASSQGSQAMGETQYF
TGCGCCAGCAGCCAAGGGAGCCAGGCCATGGGGGAGACCCAGTACTTC
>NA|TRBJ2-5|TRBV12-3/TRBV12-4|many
CASSNKGDQETQYF
TGTGCCAGCAGCAACAAGGGGGACCAAGAGACCCAGTACTTC
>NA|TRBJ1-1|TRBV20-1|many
CSASLNTEAFF
TGCAGTGCTAGTTTGAACACTGAAGCTTTCTTT
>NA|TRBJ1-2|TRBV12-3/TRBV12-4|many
CASSFSPLPNYGYTF
TGTGCCAGCAGTTTTTCCCCTTTACCTAACTATGGCTACACCTTC
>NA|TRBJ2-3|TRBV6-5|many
CASSSGGPSSDTQYF
TGTGCCAGCAGTTCCGGGGGGCCTAGTTCAGATACGCAGTATTTT
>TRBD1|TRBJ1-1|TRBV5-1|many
CASSLRGQNTEAFF
TGCGCCAGCAGCTTGAGGGGGCAGAACACTGAAGCTTTCTTT
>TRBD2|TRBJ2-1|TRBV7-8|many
CASSLGGWAHEQFF
TGTGCCAGCAGCTTGGGGGGGTGGGCCCATGAGCAGTTCTTC
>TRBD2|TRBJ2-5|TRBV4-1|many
CASSQDFQAGGPWETQYF
TGCGCCAGCAGCCAAGATTTCCAAGCGGGGGGGCCATGGGAGACCCAGTACTTC
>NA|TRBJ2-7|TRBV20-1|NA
CSAKGLSYEQYF
TGCAGTGCAAAGGGCCTCTCCTACGAGCAGTACTTC
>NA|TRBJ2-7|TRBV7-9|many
CASSPPSGQGNPYEQYF
TGTGCCAGCAGCCCCCCTAGCGGACAGGGCAACCCCTACGAGCAGTACTTC
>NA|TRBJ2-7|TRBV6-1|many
CASNVGSPGEQYF
TGTGCCAGCAATGTGGGGAGCCCTGGCGAGCAGTACTTC